This T cell receptor (beta chain) was found in a study of T cells in localized non-small cell lung cancer. Study outcomes and limitations: Analysis by sequencing included only one tumor region, so heterogeneity remains possible.

This clone was counted a few times. The antigen is unknown. The CDR3 runs 14 residues. Trimming pared 0 bases from V and 2 bases from J, leaving 6 bases between. CDR1 and CDR2 from the germline V gene are SGDLS and YYNGEE. Some clones are missing from TCRdb's copy, which holds only in-frame ones; the method was immunoSEQ multiplex PCR. The table includes under 2,000 clones, roughly 18% detected once. Adjacent lung tissue lacking atypia was obtained at a distance of at least 2 cm from the tumor margin. This TCR was recovered from a male donor older than 55 with stage III squamous cell lung carcinoma. The chain has TRBV9 and TRBJ1-3, with D possibly being TRBD1 (5 bases). The specimen was normal lung tissue next to the tumor, collected before any cancer treatment. The CDR3 nucleotides are TGTGCCAGCAGCGTAGGGGGGGCTGGAAACACCATATATTTT. Its protein is CASSVGGAGNTIYF.